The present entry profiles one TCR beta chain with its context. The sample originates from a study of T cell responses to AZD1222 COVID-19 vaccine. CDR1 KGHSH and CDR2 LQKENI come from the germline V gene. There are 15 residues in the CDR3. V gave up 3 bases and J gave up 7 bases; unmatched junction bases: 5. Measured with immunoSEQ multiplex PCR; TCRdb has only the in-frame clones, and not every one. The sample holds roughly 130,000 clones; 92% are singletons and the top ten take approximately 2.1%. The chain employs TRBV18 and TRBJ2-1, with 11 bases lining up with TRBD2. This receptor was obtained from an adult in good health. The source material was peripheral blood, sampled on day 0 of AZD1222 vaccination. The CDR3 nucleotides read TGTGCCAGCTCACCTCTCCTAGCGGGGGGTAATGAGCAGTTCTTC. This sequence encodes CASSPLLAGGNEQFF. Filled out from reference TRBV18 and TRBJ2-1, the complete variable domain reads NAGVMQNPRHLVRRRGQEARLRCSPMKGHSHVYWYRQLPEEGLKFMVYLQKENIIDESGMPKERFSAEFPKEGPSILRIQQVVRGDSAAYFCASSPLLAGGNEQFFGPGTRLTVL.